This record concerns one T cell receptor (beta chain) sequence. It has no known antigen specificity. Base qualities are not provided; no much larger clone lies one nucleotide away. Reading the germline V gene (reference sequence) gives CDR1 SEHNR and CDR2 FQNEAQ. V ends up 5 bases short and J 7 bases short, with an unmatched junction base count of 5. CDR3 length: 13 amino acids, cysteine to phenylalanine. Left in the record is the CDR3 DNA by itself, 39 bases read in frame from the first base. What the treatment or condition label conveys for this sample: live attenuated yellow fever vaccine strain. A standard Ficoll-Paque protocol was used to isolate PBMCs from peripheral blood. Dynabeads CD4 and CD8 positive selection kits were used to isolate the CD4 and CD8 T-cell fractions. TriZol was used to extract RNA from bulk PBMCs, from CD4 and CD8 fractions, and from dextramer-positive and dextramer-negative fractions.

The data are from a study of T cells after yellow fever vaccination (dated by TCRdb to about 2019). Regarding the study in general: The SMART-Seq v4 Ultra Low Input RNA kit was used to prepare libraries from fractions with low cell numbers. To follow T-cell clones before and after primary and booster YFV17D yellow fever vaccination, bulk TCR alpha and beta repertoires were sequenced over time. The cohort comprised two healthy male donors, one aged 18 to 30 and one aged 30 to 40 years. Bulk PBMC replicates and cell subsets were isolated from blood drawn at multiple timepoints before and after both primary and secondary immunization. Study-level results and caveats: A small share of clonotypes occurred in both CD4 and CD8 compartments, likely arising from convergent recombination. The secondary T-cell response was found to be weaker but faster than the primary response, with a peak reached on day 5 rather than on day 15. Computational filtering was required because FACS-sorted repertoires could contain abundant contaminating clonotypes from the bulk population. Because the study included only a couple of donors, the extent to which the findings can be generalized is limited. After the booster, most of the clones that had expanded following primary vaccination were detected again (96% of CD4 and 80% to 90% of CD8), which suggests that memory was broadly maintained.

TCR cDNA was synthesized by 5'RACE template switching, through which a universal primer site and unique molecular identifiers were introduced. Priming of cDNA synthesis was performed from both the TCR alpha and TCR beta constant segments. Two PCR steps were used to amplify libraries, with sample barcodes and sequencing adapters being added in the second step. Sequencing of libraries was done on Illumina HiSeq 2500 (2x100 bp) or NovaSeq (2x150 bp). The authors' pipeline ran thus. Reads were demultiplexed and collapsed into UMI consensus sequences with MIGEC, and V(D)J alignment was performed with MiXCR. Clonotypes responding to the vaccine were identified with edgeR on replicate PBMC samples, with the criteria of FDR below 0.01 and a log2 fold change above 5 up to day 15. CD4 or CD8 identity was assigned to each bulk clonotype according to whether the clonotype was present at higher abundance in the sequenced CD4 repertoire or the sequenced CD8 repertoire. TCRdb ran its own pipeline on the public reads, namely fastp trimming at Q25 and MiXCR clone calling, and kept in-frame beta chains. Rows are unified per CDR3 protein, each entry keeping the most common DNA and genes. TCRdb, rather than the study authors, made the V and J calls. Across this sample there are a few hundred thousand distinct CDR3 sequences, with about 7% seen only once. The top ten clonotypes cover more than 0.8% of the sample.

The material sequenced was CD4+ T cells sorted from PBMCs, taken 15 days after the yellow fever booster vaccination. The TCR sequence derives from a man younger than 45 who received the YFV17D yellow fever vaccine. The V gene is TRBV7-9 and the J gene is TRBJ1-2, with 9 bases aligning to TRBD1. The CDR3 region reads CASSVGQGPGYTF. The sequenced DNA is TGTGCCAGCAGCGTGGGACAGGGTCCTGGCTACACCTTC.